This TCR beta chain originates from a study of brain T cells in children with intractable seizures. Surgery cases with the highest brain T cell transcript signatures were chosen for sequencing. Pre-surgery treatment included at least one anti-epileptic drug. Findings and caveats of the study: Absence of clones before surgery may stem from lower sequencing depth.

A note on this clone: Its antigen is unknown.

Using immunoSEQ multiplex PCR, the repertoire was profiled, and TCRdb retains in-frame clones only, with some absent. The sample carries 110,000 or so clones, 90% to 95% recorded once. The sequence was obtained from a boy younger than two with hemimegalencephaly and intractable seizures. Specimen: peripheral blood, collected at surgery.

This CDR3 is CASSIAKGSPLHF. Here the CDR3 DNA reads TGTGCCAGTAGTATAGCGAAGGGTTCACCCCTCCACTTT. The chain recombines TRBV19 with TRBJ1-6; D gene uncertain. The germline V and J ends were trimmed by 1 base and 9 bases, with 7 bases remaining between them. CDR1 and CDR2 (germline): LNHDA, SQIVND (reference sequence). The CDR3 is 13 residues long.